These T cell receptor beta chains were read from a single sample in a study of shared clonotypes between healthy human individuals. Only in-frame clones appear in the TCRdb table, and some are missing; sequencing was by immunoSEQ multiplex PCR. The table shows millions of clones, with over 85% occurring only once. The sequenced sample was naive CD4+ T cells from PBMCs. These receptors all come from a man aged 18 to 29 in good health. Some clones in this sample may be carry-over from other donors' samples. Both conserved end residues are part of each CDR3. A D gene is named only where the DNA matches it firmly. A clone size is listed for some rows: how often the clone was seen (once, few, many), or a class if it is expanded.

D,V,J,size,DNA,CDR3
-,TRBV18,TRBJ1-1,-,TGTGCCAGCTCACTCCAGGGGACGAGAGGCACTGAAGCTTTCTTT,CASSLQGTRGTEAFF
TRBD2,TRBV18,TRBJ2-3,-,TGTGCCAGCTCACCGGGACTAGAGGGCACAGATACGCAGTATTTT,CASSPGLEGTDTQYF
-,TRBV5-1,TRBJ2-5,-,TGCGCCAGCAGCTTGGTGCCAGGGAAAGAGACCCAGTACTTC,CASSLVPGKETQYF
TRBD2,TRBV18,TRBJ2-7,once,TGTGCCAGCTCACCAGCCCTAGCGGGAGGCACAGGGCAGTACTTC,CASSPALAGGTGQYF
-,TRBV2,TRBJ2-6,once,TGTGCCAGCACAACAGCACACTCTGGGGCCAACGTCCTGACTTTC,CASTTAHSGANVLTF
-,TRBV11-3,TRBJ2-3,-,TGTGCCAGCAGCTTAGAATTCGGGGATACGCAGTATTTT,CASSLEFGDTQYF
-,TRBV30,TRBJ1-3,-,TGTGCCTGGACCCTGGGCGGATCGGGAAACACCATATATTTT,CAWTLGGSGNTIYF
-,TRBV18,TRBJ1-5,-,TGTGCCAGCTCACCGTTGAGTGGGGCCGCTAGCAATCAGCCCCAGCATTTT,CASSPLSGAASNQPQHF
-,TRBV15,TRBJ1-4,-,TGTGCCACCAGCGGTGACCCTACACATGAAAAACTGTTTTTT,CATSGDPTHEKLFF
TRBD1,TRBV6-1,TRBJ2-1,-,TGTGCCAGCAGTGAAACCGGACAGGGAAACAATGAGCAGTTCTTC,CASSETGQGNNEQFF
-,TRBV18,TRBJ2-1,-,TGTGCCAGCTCACCGACGATGATCAATGAGCAGTTCTTC,CASSPTMINEQFF
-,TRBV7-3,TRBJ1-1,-,TGTGCCAGCAGCTTAATTCCAGGAAACACTGAAGCTTTCTTT,CASSLIPGNTEAFF
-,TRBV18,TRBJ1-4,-,TGTGCCAGCTCACCAGGTCTTTCTAATGAAAAACTGTTTTTT,CASSPGLSNEKLFF
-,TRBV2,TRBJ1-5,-,TGTGCCAGCAGTGAAAGGGATTATCAGCCCCAGCATTTT,CASSERDYQPQHF
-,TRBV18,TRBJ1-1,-,TGTGCCAGCTCACTCCTCGGACGGCCGAACACTGAAGCTTTCTTT,CASSLLGRPNTEAFF
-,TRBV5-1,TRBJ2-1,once,TGCGCCAGCAGCCGTCGGGAAAGCTACAATGAGCAGTTCTTC,CASSRRESYNEQFF
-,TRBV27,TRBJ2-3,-,TGTGCCAGCAGACGAGGGGGTAATACGCAGTATTTT,CASRRGGNTQYF
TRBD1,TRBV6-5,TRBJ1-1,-,TGTGCCAGCAGCCGGACAGGAGGAACAGCTTTCTTT,CASSRTGGTAFF
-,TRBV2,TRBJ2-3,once,TGTGCCAGCAGTGATGATGGGGGACCTAGCACAGATACGCAGTATTTT,CASSDDGGPSTDTQYF
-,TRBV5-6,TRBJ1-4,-,TGTGCCAGCAGCTCTGGTCGGGGCAGCTCAAATAATGAAAAACTGTTTTTT,CASSSGRGSSNNEKLFF
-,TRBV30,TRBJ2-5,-,TGTGCCTGGAGTGTAGGTGGGGGAATCCAAGAGACCCAGTACTTC,CAWSVGGGIQETQYF
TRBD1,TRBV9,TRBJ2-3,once,TGTGCCAGCAGCGCCACGACAGGGGGCGTGGATACGCAGTATTTT,CASSATTGGVDTQYF
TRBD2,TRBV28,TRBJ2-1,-,TGTGCCAGCAGTCCCCCTCGGGGCGGGAGGGGGAATGAGCAGTTCTTC,CASSPPRGGRGNEQFF
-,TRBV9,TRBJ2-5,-,TGTGCCAGCAGCGTAGACCCCCTAGGAGAGACCCAGTACTTC,CASSVDPLGETQYF
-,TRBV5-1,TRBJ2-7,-,TGCGCCAGCAGCTTAACGGCAACAGGACCCGAGCAGTACTTC,CASSLTATGPEQYF
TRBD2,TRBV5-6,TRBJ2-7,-,TGTGCCAGCAGCTCCACGACTAGCGTACACTACGAGCAGTACTTC,CASSSTTSVHYEQYF
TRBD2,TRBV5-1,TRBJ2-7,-,TGCGCCAGCAGCTCCCTAGCGGGAGGGGAGCAGTACTTC,CASSSLAGGEQYF
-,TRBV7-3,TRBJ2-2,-,TGTGCCAGCAGCTTAAATTCTCCTTCGAACACCGGGGAGCTGTTTTTT,CASSLNSPSNTGELFF
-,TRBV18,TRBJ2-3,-,TGTGCCAGCTCACCCAGAGGGGATACGCAGTATTTT,CASSPRGDTQYF
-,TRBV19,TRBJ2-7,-,TGTGCCAGTAGTATCGTCCTCCGGGGTGGCTACGAGCAGTACTTC,CASSIVLRGGYEQYF
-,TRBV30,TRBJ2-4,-,TGTGCCTGGACCCCCCGCTTGGCTAGCCCGAAACCGGGCGCTCAGTACTTC,CAWTPRLASPKPGAQYF
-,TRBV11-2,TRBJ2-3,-,TGTGCCAGCAGCTTGGAACCTCCTACGCAGTATTTT,CASSLEPPTQYF
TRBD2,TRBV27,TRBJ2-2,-,TGTGCCAGCAGTGGAGCGGGGCGCAGGGTATGGTGGGAGAACACCGGGGAGCTGTTTTTT,CASSGAGRRVWWENTGELFF
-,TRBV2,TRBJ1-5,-,TGTGCCAGCAGGCCCGGTGGGAGCAATCAGCCCCAGCATTTT,CASRPGGSNQPQHF
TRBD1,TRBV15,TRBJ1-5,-,TGTGCCACCAGCAGAACCCGGGACAGGGATCAGCCCCAGCATTTT,CATSRTRDRDQPQHF
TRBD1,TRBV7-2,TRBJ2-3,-,TGTGCCAGCAGCGAGACTACAGGGGGCTGGGATACGCAGTATTTT,CASSETTGGWDTQYF
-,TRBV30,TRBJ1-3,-,TGTGCCTGGGCCGGAGGGAACTCTGGAAACACCATATATTTT,CAWAGGNSGNTIYF
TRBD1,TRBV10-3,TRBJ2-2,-,TGTGCCATCAGGGGGACAGGGCGCACCGGGGAGCTGTTTTTT,CAIRGTGRTGELFF
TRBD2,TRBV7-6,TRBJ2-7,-,TGTGCCAGCAGCCAAGGACTAGCGGGAGGGAGGGAGCAGTACTTC,CASSQGLAGGREQYF
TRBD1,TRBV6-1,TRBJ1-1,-,TGTGCCAGCAGTGCCAGGGGGGGGCCGAACACTGAAGCTTTCTTT,CASSARGGPNTEAFF
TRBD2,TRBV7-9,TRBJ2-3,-,TGTGCCAGCAGCTTAGGCCTAGCGGGGATCACAGATACGCAGTATTTT,CASSLGLAGITDTQYF